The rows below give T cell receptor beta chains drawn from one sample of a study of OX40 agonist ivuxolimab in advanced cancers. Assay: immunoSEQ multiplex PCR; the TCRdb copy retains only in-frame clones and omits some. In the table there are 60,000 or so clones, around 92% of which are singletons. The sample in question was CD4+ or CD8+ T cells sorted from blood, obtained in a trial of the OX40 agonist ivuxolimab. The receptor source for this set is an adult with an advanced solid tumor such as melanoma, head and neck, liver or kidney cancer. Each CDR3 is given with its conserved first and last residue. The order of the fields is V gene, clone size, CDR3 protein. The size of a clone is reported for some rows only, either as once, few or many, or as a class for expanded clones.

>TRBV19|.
CASSIWGSVGNTIYF
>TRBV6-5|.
CASSYSIRRGQNF
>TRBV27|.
CASYPRGAYTEAFF
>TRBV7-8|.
CASTDRDYEQYF
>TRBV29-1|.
CSVGGADRRNEQFF
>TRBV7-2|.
CARRKREGETQYF
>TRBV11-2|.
CASSPPLHEQFF
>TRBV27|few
CASSLSSLSLAGYNEQFF
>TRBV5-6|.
CASRHRLGTDLNTIYF
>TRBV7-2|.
CASSSGPGNEQFF
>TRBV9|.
CASSVSAGAYNEQFF
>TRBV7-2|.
CASSLVGDGDTQYF
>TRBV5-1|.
CASSLVYGAMGEQYF
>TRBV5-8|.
CASSSGTGGDEQYF
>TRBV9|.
CASSVASRDYEQYF
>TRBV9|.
CASSPRGQGYNEQFF
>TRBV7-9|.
CASSLAVEAFF
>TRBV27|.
CASSLDRWRGTEAFF
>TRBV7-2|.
CASSFGISNEKLFF
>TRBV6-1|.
CASKRAYLNQPQHF
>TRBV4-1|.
CASSLGQGRGAFF
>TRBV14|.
CASSQDLGPNYEQYF
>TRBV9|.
CASSSSYATNEKLFF
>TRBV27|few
CASRTLLLGGETQYF
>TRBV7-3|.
CASSQGTGWEQYF
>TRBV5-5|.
CASRPPGGHTEAFF
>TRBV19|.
CASSSVSGNSYEQYF
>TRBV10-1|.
CASSESLDSLPPPDGTSEGQPQHF
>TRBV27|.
CASSTYPGQSLNTEAFF
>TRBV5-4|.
CASSLESTDTQYF
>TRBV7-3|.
CASSSTRGTGPYEQYF
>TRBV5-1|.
CASSLDRNEQFF
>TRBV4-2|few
CASSQDEGPEAFF
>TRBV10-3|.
CAMRPGGREGTDTQYF
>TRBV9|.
CASSPRPLGQLAKNIQYF
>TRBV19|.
CASSIAAAGGWWYF
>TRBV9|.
CASSVGGGDYGYTF
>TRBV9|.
CASSILSGRYPGELFF
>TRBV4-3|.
CASSQDRTFQETQYF